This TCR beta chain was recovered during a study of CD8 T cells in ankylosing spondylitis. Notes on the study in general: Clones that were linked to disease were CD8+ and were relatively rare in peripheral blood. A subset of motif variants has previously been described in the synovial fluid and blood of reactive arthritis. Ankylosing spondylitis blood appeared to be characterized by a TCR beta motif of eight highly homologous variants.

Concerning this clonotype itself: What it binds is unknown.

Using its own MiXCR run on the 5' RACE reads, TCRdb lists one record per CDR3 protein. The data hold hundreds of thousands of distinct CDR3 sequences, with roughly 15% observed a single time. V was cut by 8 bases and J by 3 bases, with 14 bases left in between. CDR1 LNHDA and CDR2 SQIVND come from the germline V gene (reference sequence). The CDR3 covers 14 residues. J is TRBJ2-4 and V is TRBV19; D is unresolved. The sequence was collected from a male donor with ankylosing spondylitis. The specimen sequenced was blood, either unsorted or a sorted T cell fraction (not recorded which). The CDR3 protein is CASWVFKDKNIQYF. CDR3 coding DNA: TGTGCCAGTTGGGTTTTTAAGGACAAAAACATTCAGTACTTC.